This entry features one TCR beta chain sequence. Which antigen it targets is not known. No base quality information exists; no much larger clone differs at one position. The germline V gene gives CDR1 as MNHEY and CDR2 as SVGAGI. The CDR3 runs 15 amino acids, cysteine and phenylalanine included. Only the CDR3 portion is preserved as DNA: 45 bases, with reading frame beginning at the first base. Between the V and J ends, shortened by 7 bases and 1 base respectively, the junction contains 16 bases. The CDR3 regions of human TCRbeta chains were analyzed by immunosequencing. Per the authors' processing: TCRs in the repertoires were matched against a reference library of SARS-CoV-2-specific TCRs that had been generated with the MIRA antigen-specificity platform. Breadth meant the fraction of unique TCRs that were SARS-CoV-2-associated, whereas depth meant the fraction of total T cells that were SARS-CoV-2-associated. Using the MIRA data, each spike-specific TCR was mapped to the spike region that the TCR reacts to and placed in a CD4 or CD8 class. Log10-transformed breadth and depth values were compared by one-way ANOVA with Sidak's multiple comparisons tests. Sourced from immuneACCESS, this table was stored by TCRdb with only in-frame sequences that have V and J called. A share of the clones is absent; for the studies checked, an unresolved V gene accounts for under half, and the remainder has no known explanation. Clone size and the V and J calls come from that table; the DNA yielded D and trimming. For this sample there are 80,000 to 130,000 clones; about 89% appear just once. The ten largest clones take up 15% to 20% of the sample.

The entry originates in a study of T cell responses to AZD1222 COVID-19 vaccine (dated by TCRdb to 2020 to 2022). For the study in its entirety: Because spike-specific TCR depth and breadth did not differ between the two schedules, AZD1222 recipients who got a second dose at roughly 4 weeks were pooled with those who got a second dose at roughly 12 weeks. TCR sequencing covered roughly 230 trial participants: 200 to 210 given two doses of AZD1222 and around 25 given two doses of MenACWY control vaccine. Enrollment into the trials was organized by age into subgroups of 18-55, 56-69 and 70-plus years, and those subgroups contained around 150, 28 and 57 TCR-sequenced participants, respectively.

General findings and caveats noted by the study authors: The whole spike protein was spanned by vaccine-associated CD4 TCRs, and dominant responses were seen in regions 160-218 and 743-854. Conclusions about previously exposed vaccinees are limited, since just a handful of AZD1222 recipients were seropositive for SARS-CoV-2 at baseline. After two AZD1222 doses, spike-specific TCR breadth and depth were significantly higher than at day 0 and than in MenACWY recipients. No day 14 peak-response samples were available, so repertoires were characterized only after the peak T cell response. The 56-69-year group was small, and its depth increase did not reach significance, likely because of low power. Participants were mostly white British, with more females than males. The authors suggested clonal diversity may have been underestimated. Nearly half of unique spike-specific TCRs reportedly recognized epitopes outside regions mutated in the B.1.351 and B.1.1.7 variants.

According to the study, the label for this sample's time point signals: baseline before first vaccination. Vaccinee samples were obtained from the UK trials COV001 and COV002, which included a single-blind randomized controlled phase 2/3 trial of AZD1222 (ChAdOx1 nCoV-19) in healthy adults. For TCRbeta chain sequencing, PBMC samples from trial participants were taken at day 0 and at day 28 after the second dose. This sequence was found in an adult in good health. This material consisted of peripheral blood, taken on day 0 of AZD1222 vaccination. In this chain, TRBV6-5 is recombined with TRBJ2-5; the D gene is possibly TRBD1 or TRBD2, with 5 bases matching each. In nucleotide form, the sequence is TGTGCCAGCAAGTTACGGGGTGGGACCCAAGAGACCCAGTACTTC. This gives the protein CASKLRGGTQETQYF.